The 27 T cell receptor beta chains below were found in one sample sequenced in a study of blood T cell repertoires in COVID-19. Clones were read by immunoSEQ multiplex PCR, and TCRdb kept only the in-frame ones, dropping some. The sample lists under 150,000 clones, roughly 88% seen once, with 1.2% in the top ten. Sequenced material: PBMCs or T cells enriched from blood (not recorded which). The receptors shown here come from a woman aged 25-40 years with acute COVID-19.

The V gene is TRBV30, the J gene TRBJ2-7; perhaps TRBD1 as D (5 bases). The CDR3 extends over 15 amino acids. From germline, CDR1 is GTSNPN and CDR2 SVGIG (reference sequence). The V gene lost 4 bases and the J gene lost 5 bases, with 21 bases spanning the gap. DNA for the CDR3: TGTGCCTGGACCCGAAAGCAGGGTGTAACCCACGAGCAGTACTTC. Residues: CAWTRKQGVTHEQYF.

This clone turned up a few times. The rearrangement links TRBV27 to TRBJ1-5; D is undetermined. The CDR3 totals 14 residues. Trimming pared 2 bases from V and 3 bases from J, leaving 8 bases between. Germline loops: CDR1 MNHEY, CDR2 SMNVEV (reference sequence). Here the CDR3 DNA reads TGTGCCAGCAGTTTAAGGAGGGACAATCAGCCCCAGCATTTT. Encoded protein: CASSLRRDNQPQHF.

The chain is built from TRBV19 and TRBJ1-5; 7 bases are shared with TRBD1. The V segment lost 3 bases and the J segment 2 bases; nucleotides outside the gene matches: 7. Looked up from germline, CDR1 is LNHDA and CDR2 is SQIVND (reference sequence). CDR3 length equals 16 residues. This CDR3 is CASSIDQGVGNQPQHF. DNA for the CDR3: TGTGCCAGTAGTATCGACCAGGGGGTTGGCAATCAGCCCCAGCATTTT. The variable domain in full, with the rest retrieved from reference TRBV19 and TRBJ1-5, is DGGITQSPKYLFRKEGQNVTLSCEQNLNHDAMYWYRQDPGQGLRLIYYSQIVNDFQKGDIAEGYSVSREKKESFPLTVTSAQKNPTAFYLCASSIDQGVGNQPQHFGDGTRLSIL.

The rearrangement uses TRBV5-1 and TRBJ2-7; tentatively, D is TRBD2 (5 bases). CDR1 and CDR2 from the germline V gene are SGHRS and YFSETQ. The ends were cut back, 0 bases at V and 6 bases at J, with 16 bases in the middle. This CDR3 region has 15 residues. CDR3 residues: CASSLAGVAYGEQYF. Written as DNA, the CDR3 is TGCGCCAGCAGCTTGGCCGGGGTGGCCTACGGCGAGCAGTACTTC.

The chain couples TRBV30 to TRBJ1-5; D unresolved. The CDR3 runs to 14 residues. Germline V CDR1 and CDR2: GTSNPN, SVGIG (reference sequence). V was clipped by 4 bases and J by 5 bases, with 15 bases between them. The CDR3 DNA sequence: TGTGCCTGGACACGGTCTCGGTTTGATCAGCCCCAGCATTTT. It specifies CAWTRSRFDQPQHF.

In its sample, this clone was seen a few times. V is TRBV21-1 and J is TRBJ2-7; the D call TRBD2 from the table was never checked on the DNA. TRBV21-1 is reported as a pseudogene. This CDR3 spans 15 amino acids. The CDR3: CASRTLLRSSYEQYF. The CDR3 bases are TGTGCCAGCAGAACGTTACTACGAAGCTCCTACGAGCAGTACTTC.

V gene TRBV5-6 combines with J gene TRBJ1-2; 8 positions agree with TRBD1. V trimming: 0 bases; J trimming: 7 bases; junction bases outside the gene matches: 5. CDR1 is SGHDT and CDR2 is YYEEEE in the germline V gene. This CDR3 has 14 amino acids. CDR3 sequence (DNA): TGTGCCAGCAGCTTGGAGCAGGGGGCGGGTGGCTACACCTTC. This sequence encodes CASSLEQGAGGYTF.

The rearrangement uses TRBV18 and TRBJ2-7; TRBD2 matches 13 bases. This CDR3 is 17 amino acids long. Per germline, CDR1 KGHSH and CDR2 LQKENI. Trimming at V came to 3 bases and at J to 4 bases, leaving 9 bases not matched to a gene. Here the CDR3 reads CASSPGLAGAQWYEQYF. In DNA, the CDR3 is TGTGCCAGCTCACCCGGACTAGCGGGAGCTCAATGGTACGAGCAGTACTTC.

The chain uses TRBV4-2 and TRBJ2-2; 7 bases agree with TRBD1. CDR3 size: 15 residues. CDR1 LGHNA and CDR2 YNFKEQ come from the germline V gene. The ends lost 0 bases at V and 9 bases at J; junction bases unmatched: 7. This CDR3 reads CASSQEVRQGWELFF. In DNA form, the CDR3 reads TGTGCCAGCAGCCAAGAAGTACGACAGGGATGGGAGCTGTTTTTT.

This chain links TRBV18 with TRBJ2-7; 8 bases are a match to TRBD1. V trimming: 3 bases; J trimming: 5 bases; junction bases outside the gene matches: 9. Germline V lookup: CDR1 KGHSH, CDR2 LQKENI. The CDR3 extends over 15 amino acids. CDR3 in DNA: TGTGCCAGCTCACCCCAGGCGCAGGGGGCTCACGAGCAGTACTTC. Amino acids: CASSPQAQGAHEQYF.

This chain connects TRBV7-2 to TRBJ2-7; D might be TRBD2 (6 bases). This CDR3 is built from 13 residues. Germline CDR1 and CDR2: SGHTA and FQGNSA. The V gene lost 5 bases and the J gene lost 4 bases, with 12 bases spanning the gap. CDR3 in DNA: TGTGCCAGCAGCCCAGGGAGGATGTACGAGCAGTACTTC. Translating it yields CASSPGRMYEQYF.

The chain has TRBV7-8 and TRBJ1-2; TRBD1 agrees at 8 bases. V was clipped by 4 bases and J by 4 bases; unmatched bases: 5. CDR1 and CDR2 from the germline V gene are SGHVS and FQNEAQ. This CDR3 is built from 14 residues. This CDR3 is CASSSRTGIYGYTF. CDR3 bases: TGTGCCAGCAGCTCAAGGACAGGGATCTATGGCTACACCTTC.

The rearrangement links TRBV27 to TRBJ1-6; unclear D gene. Germline values: CDR1 MNHEY, CDR2 SMNVEV (reference sequence). Deletions cut 0 bases from V and 7 bases from J, with 13 bases between. The CDR3 contains 16 residues. CDR3 bases: TGTGCCAGCAGTTTATCGCCAGGAACTCTCAATTCACCCCTCCACTTT. Translation: CASSLSPGTLNSPLHF.

V gene TRBV10-3 combines with J gene TRBJ2-7; 9 positions match TRBD2. CDR3 size: 14 residues. With 7 bases clipped from V and 0 bases from J, the junction kept 4 bases outside the gene matches. The germline V gene has CDR1 ENHRY and CDR2 SYGVKD. Here the CDR3 reads CAIKGSGGSYEQYF. The CDR3 nucleotides read TGTGCCATCAAAGGTAGCGGGGGCTCCTACGAGCAGTACTTC.

This clone was counted a single time. For the CDR3, the DNA is TGCGCCAGCAGCCGGGAGAGGACCGGGACAGGGGGCCACGAGCAGTACTTC. This encodes CASSRERTGTGGHEQYF. The chain couples TRBV4-3 to TRBJ2-7; 12 nucleotides match TRBD1. The CDR3 runs to 17 residues. Germline V gene sequence: CDR1 LGHNA, CDR2 YSLEER. V trimming: 4 bases; J trimming: 5 bases; junction bases outside the gene matches: 12.

This clone was detected a few times. The rearrangement links TRBV6-5 to TRBJ2-7, with D unclear. Germline assignment: CDR1 MNHEY and CDR2 SVGAGI. V was cut by 7 bases and J by 0 bases, with 10 bases left in between. The CDR3 is 13 residues long. The CDR3, as DNA: TGTGCCAGCAAAAACTCATACTCCTACGAGCAGTACTTC. Amino acid sequence: CASKNSYSYEQYF.

This CDR3 is CASSLSGLAGEPENTGELFF. CDR3 DNA sequence: TGTGCCAGCAGCTTATCTGGCCTAGCGGGAGAACCGGAGAACACCGGGGAGCTGTTTTTT. The chain carries TRBV7-3 and TRBJ2-2, with TRBD2 matching 10 bases. The CDR3 length is 20 residues. V lost 2 bases and J lost 1; bases outside the gene matches: 13. CDR1 is SGHTA, CDR2 FQGTGA, per germline. Together with reference TRBV7-3 and TRBJ2-2, the CDR3 gives the full variable domain: GAGVSQTPSNKVTEKGKYVELRCDPISGHTALYWYRQSLGQGPEFLIYFQGTGAADDSGLPNDRFFAVRPEGSVSTLKIQRTERGDSAVYLCASSLSGLAGEPENTGELFFGEGSRLTVL.

This chain joins TRBV18 and TRBJ2-7; the match to TRBD2 covers 9 bases. V shed 3 bases and J 0 bases; nucleotides not matched to a gene: 9. There are 17 residues in the CDR3. CDR1 is KGHSH, CDR2 LQKENI, per germline. CDR3 sequence reads: CASSPPIAGASSYEQYF. The CDR3 coding sequence is TGTGCCAGCTCACCGCCAATAGCGGGAGCAAGCTCCTACGAGCAGTACTTC.

J is TRBJ2-1 and V is TRBV19; 7 bases line up with TRBD2. V lost 4 bases to trimming and J lost 9 bases; unmatched junction nucleotides: 18. Germline V gene lookup returns CDR1 LNHDA and CDR2 SQIVND (reference sequence). The CDR3 spans 17 residues. Written as DNA, the CDR3 is TGTGCCAGTAGTAGAGCATTAACGGGGGGTGAAGGATCTGAGCAGTTCTTC. This codes for CASSRALTGGEGSEQFF.

The chain combines TRBV28 with TRBJ1-4, with 7 bases fitting TRBD1. This CDR3 has 15 amino acids. V trimming: 6 bases; J trimming: 7 bases; junction bases outside the gene matches: 11. Looked up from germline, CDR1 is MDHEN and CDR2 is SYDVKM. CDR3 in DNA: TGTGCCAGCAGCGCGGCGTCCTCAGGGGGTGAAAAACTGTTTTTT. Translating gives CASSAASSGGEKLFF.

The chain couples TRBV6-2 or TRBV6-3 to TRBJ1-2; TRBD1 is a possible D gene (5 bases). With 0 bases removed from V and 6 bases from J, the gap between germline ends came to 11 bases. CDR3 length: 14 residues. CDR1 is MNHEY, CDR2 SVGEGT, per germline. Here the CDR3 reads CASSYSRWGDGYTF. The CDR3 DNA sequence: TGTGCCAGCAGTTACTCAAGGTGGGGGGATGGCTACACCTTC.

V gene TRBV5-1 combines with J gene TRBJ1-5; D gene ambiguous. V lost 0 bases, J lost 3 bases, and 10 bases lay in between. Germline-derived CDR1 and CDR2 are SGHRS and YFSETQ. This CDR3 contains 15 residues. This chain's CDR3 is CASSLGSTPNQPQHF. The CDR3 nucleotides are TGCGCCAGCAGCTTGGGGAGTACACCCAATCAGCCCCAGCATTTT. The full variable domain, in which reference TRBV5-1 and TRBJ1-5 provide the parts outside the CDR3, is KAGVTQTPRYLIKTRGQQVTLSCSPISGHRSVSWYQQTPGQGLQFLFEYFSETQRNKGNFPGRFSGRQFSNSRSEMNVSTLELGDSALYLCASSLGSTPNQPQHFGDGTRLSIL.

The chain is built from TRBV27 and TRBJ1-1; D gene ambiguous. The CDR3 spans 12 residues. Germline-derived CDR1 and CDR2 are MNHEY and SMNVEV (reference sequence). Trimming pared 8 bases from V and 4 bases from J, leaving 11 bases between. The CDR3 region is CASRGSGTEAFF. The CDR3 region has the DNA TGTGCCAGCCGGGGAAGTGGCACTGAAGCTTTCTTT.

The chain couples TRBV3-1 (or the pseudogene TRBV3-2) to TRBJ1-5; 12 bases agree with TRBD1. Germline CDR1 is LGHDT and CDR2 is YNNKEL (reference sequence). The CDR3 runs 15 residues. J was trimmed by 3 bases and V by 3 bases; bases with no gene match: 0. CDR3: CASSQGQGANQPQHF. The CDR3 DNA is TGTGCCAGCAGCCAGGGACAGGGGGCCAATCAGCCCCAGCATTTT.

This chain links TRBV28 with TRBJ2-1; possibly TRBD2 for D (5 bases). This CDR3 has 13 residues. Trimming removed 7 bases from V and 1 base from J, with 8 bases in between. The germline V gene encodes CDR1 MDHEN and CDR2 SYDVKM. The CDR3: CASTTGSYNEQFF. The CDR3 coding sequence is TGTGCCAGCACAACGGGATCCTACAATGAGCAGTTCTTC.

The chain combines TRBV6-4 with TRBJ1-6, with 7 positions matching TRBD1. Germline V CDR1 and CDR2: MRHNA, SNTAGT. The CDR3 is 14 residues long. J gave up 10 bases and V 6 bases, and 9 bases lay outside the gene matches. Written as DNA, the CDR3 is TGTGCCAGCAGGGAAGGGACAGAGCCATCACCCCTCCACTTT. This sequence encodes CASREGTEPSPLHF.

This clone came up once. The chain carries TRBV7-8 and TRBJ2-7; 9 bases agree with TRBD2. The V segment lost 1 base and the J segment 3 bases; nucleotides outside the gene matches: 4. Per germline, CDR1 SGHVS and CDR2 FQNEAQ. This CDR3 region has 15 residues. In nucleotides, the CDR3 is TGTGCCAGCAGCTTAGTGCGCGGGAGGGACTACGAGCAGTACTTC. Its protein product is CASSLVRGRDYEQYF.